A single TCR beta chain is shown here with its context. Its cognate antigen has yet to be identified. It has no much larger one-base neighbor in the sample; base qualities were not kept. At one collaborating source in Seattle, patients were enrolled during active infection and were followed longitudinally through the course of disease. Each collaborating institution followed its own protocols to collect whole blood in K2EDTA tubes. For TCRbeta analysis, collaborator samples were shipped as frozen whole blood, as isolated PBMCs, or as DNA extracted from either sample type. This sample was taken from a study of blood T cell repertoires in COVID-19 (dated by TCRdb to the early 2020s). Study-wide context: Collaborator samples came from the United States, Italy and Spain and covered acute and convalescent phases of COVID-19. Samples were obtained from the ongoing ImmuneRACE study (first 160 participants) and from over 1,000 subjects provided by 6 global collaborators. The material from the prospective study consisted of cDNA or gDNA derived from T cells, B-cell-depleted T cells, or PBMCs. Deeply sampled blood TCRbeta repertoires from subjects exposed to, actively infected with, or recovered from COVID-19 were included in the dataset. Sample metadata almost always included a de-identified subject ID, COVID-19 status, age in years and sex. The repertoires were released in a freely available public database meant as a resource for research on the immune response to SARS-CoV-2. Where available, HLA class I and class II types were obtained from metadata supplied by the sample provider rather than from assay-based typing.

TCRbeta CDR3 regions were amplified from genomic DNA by means of the immunoSEQ Assay, a bias-controlled multiplex PCR. Per the original workflow: The number of nucleated cells in each sample was estimated by amplification of reference gene primers within the assay. To quantify the absolute abundance of each unique TCRbeta CDR3 rearrangement, sequence reads were collapsed and filtered. For each sample, productive Simpson clonality was calculated as the square root of Simpson's diversity index across productive rearrangements. Drawn from immuneACCESS, this table holds only the in-frame rearrangements with V and J called that TCRdb kept. Clones are partly lost; checked studies trace under half to an unresolved V gene and leave the rest unexplained. The DNA gave D and trimming, while V, J and clone size come from that table. The sample table holds under 550,000 clones, of which roughly 90% were seen once. The ten largest clonotypes hold roughly 0.78% of the sample.

The junction shows trimming of 4 bases on V and 5 bases on J, and the gene matches do not reach 0 bases of it. Its CDR3 holds 14 amino acids, cysteine through phenylalanine. The DNA shown is the 42-base CDR3, in frame from base 1. The CDR1 and CDR2 encoded by the germline V gene are SGHDN and FVKESK. The full study reports these points: The amount of clinical and demographic metadata varied by source and participant and was provided uncurated.

The rearranged segments are TRBV14 and TRBJ2-2; 11 bases in the junction line up with TRBD2. The TCR was taken from a man younger than 35 with COVID-19, enrolled during active disease. Material: peripheral blood. In nucleotides, the sequence is TGTGCCAGCAGCCGACTAGCGGGAACCGGGGAGCTGTTTTTT. Protein translation: CASSRLAGTGELFF.